Listed below are T cell receptor beta chains from one sample, sequenced in a study of post-analysis software for immune sequencing data. TCRdb passed the PCR reads through MiXCR, listing each CDR3 protein once. The profile covers about 190,000 distinct CDR3 sequences, with 29% appearing a single time and around 3.7% taken by the ten largest. Sequencing used blood. The source of these receptors is a girl aged 2-17 years with multiple sclerosis. Each CDR3 is given with its conserved first and last residue. A D gene is named only where the DNA matches it firmly. The size field is filled for only some rows; it gives once, few, many or a size class.

>many|TRBJ2-1|TRBD2|TRBV11-2
CASSSWVSAGGEQFF
TGTGCCAGCAGCTCTTGGGTCTCTGCGGGAGGGGAGCAGTTCTTC
>few|TRBJ2-7|TRBD1|TRBV28
CASRTGGRSEQYF
TGTGCCAGCAGAACAGGGGGAAGATCCGAGCAGTACTTC
>many|TRBJ2-7|TRBD1|TRBV25-1
CASGSGTGNYEQYF
TGTGCCAGCGGTTCCGGGACAGGGAACTACGAGCAGTACTTC
>NA|TRBJ1-2|NA|TRBV28
CAGSLCLGTLCGYTF
TGTGCCGGCAGTTTATGTCTCGGGACCCTCTGTGGCTACACCTTC
>many|TRBJ1-2|NA|TRBV29-1
CSVEDGYTF
TGCAGCGTTGAGGATGGCTACACCTTC
>NA|TRBJ1-2|NA|TRBV28
CASRTTQGGYTF
TGTGCCAGCAGGACAACTCAAGGGGGCTACACCTTC
>many|TRBJ2-5|NA|TRBV7-9
CASSPIAELQETQYF
TGTGCCAGCAGCCCAATAGCGGAGCTCCAAGAGACCCAGTACTTC
>NA|TRBJ1-1|NA|TRBV29-1
CSVEDLRVAGIGAFF
TGCAGCGTTGAAGATCTTCGAGTGGCGGGAATTGGAGCTTTCTTT
>NA|TRBJ1-1|TRBD1|TRBV6-1
CASRPGQLDTEAFF
TGTGCCAGCAGACCGGGACAGCTGGACACTGAAGCTTTCTTT
>many|TRBJ2-5|TRBD1|TRBV27
CASSLAPGQQETQYF
TGTGCCAGCAGCTTAGCGCCGGGACAGCAAGAGACCCAGTACTTC
>NA|TRBJ2-7|TRBD1|TRBV5-1
CASSLDSTGEFLPYYEQYF
TGCGCCAGCAGCTTGGATTCGACAGGGGAGTTTCTTCCCTACTACGAGCAGTACTTC
>many|TRBJ2-7|TRBD2|TRBV28
CASSSTWTSGNEQYF
TGTGCCAGCAGTTCAACTTGGACTAGCGGGAACGAGCAGTACTTC
>many|TRBJ2-7|NA|TRBV20-1
CSARRLPYEQYF
TGCAGTGCTAGACGGCTCCCCTACGAGCAGTACTTC
>many|TRBJ2-3|NA|TRBV29-1
CSVEGTISTDTQYF
TGCAGCGTTGAAGGGACCATAAGCACAGATACGCAGTATTTT
>NA|TRBJ2-2|NA|TRBV10-3
CAIREQGTGELFF
TGTGCCATCAGGGAGCAGGGCACCGGGGAGCTGTTTTTT
>NA|TRBJ1-5|NA|TRBV28
CASSTPAGTSNSNQPQHF
TGTGCCAGCAGCACCCCAGCTGGGACGTCCAATAGCAATCAGCCCCAGCATTTT
>NA|TRBJ2-7|NA|TRBV11-2
CASSLDVGPYEQYF
TGTGCCAGCAGCTTAGATGTAGGTCCCTACGAGCAGTACTTC
>many|TRBJ1-6|NA|TRBV2
CASRETTVMSSPLHF
TGTGCCAGCAGAGAGACGACAGTAATGAGTTCACCCCTCCACTTT
>once|TRBJ2-3|NA|TRBV20-1
CSTSRDLTDTQYF
TGCAGTACTTCGAGGGACCTCACAGATACGCAGTATTTT
>NA|TRBJ1-1|TRBD1|TRBV14
CASRLRTGSNTEAFF
TGTGCCAGCAGACTTCGGACAGGCTCGAACACTGAAGCTTTCTTT
>NA|TRBJ2-1|TRBD2|TRBV12-3/TRBV12-4
CASSLSGGSEQFF
TGTGCCAGCAGTTTATCGGGGGGTTCTGAGCAGTTCTTC
>many|TRBJ1-5|TRBD1|TRBV7-8
CASSGGDRGPNQPQHF
TGTGCCAGCAGCGGGGGGGACAGGGGCCCCAATCAGCCCCAGCATTTT
>NA|TRBJ1-1|NA|TRBV5-1
CASSLGPGAEAFF
TGCGCCAGCAGCTTGGGTCCCGGTGCTGAAGCTTTCTTT
>few|TRBJ1-6|NA|TRBV12-3/TRBV12-4
CASSLSLGGSPLHF
TGTGCCAGCAGTTTATCACTGGGGGGTTCACCCCTCCACTTT
>NA|TRBJ2-5|NA|TRBV28
CAHSRRSETQYF
TGTGCGCACAGTCGAAGGAGCGAGACCCAGTACTTC
>NA|TRBJ2-1|NA|TRBV20-1
CSASLNEQFF
TGCAGTGCCTCCTTGAATGAGCAGTTCTTC
>many|TRBJ2-5|NA|TRBV28
CASSSYREQYF
TGTGCCAGCAGCAGTTACAGGGAGCAGTACTTC
>NA|TRBJ2-5|TRBD2|TRBV11-2
CASSLVGLAGGPKETQYF
TGTGCCAGCAGCTTAGTCGGTCTAGCGGGGGGACCGAAGGAGACCCAGTACTTC
>few|TRBJ1-1|TRBD1|TRBV5-1
CASSFRDRGHTEAFF
TGCGCCAGCAGCTTCCGGGACAGGGGGCATACTGAAGCTTTCTTT
>few|TRBJ2-3|NA|TRBV5-1
CASSLQRVITDTQYF
TGCGCCAGCAGCCTGCAGCGGGTTATCACAGATACGCAGTATTTT
>NA|TRBJ1-4|TRBD1|TRBV29-1
CSVVDREPGVNEKLFF
TGCAGCGTTGTCGACAGGGAGCCTGGGGTTAATGAAAAACTGTTTTTT
>NA|TRBJ2-7|NA|TRBV30
CAWSKRGISSEQYF
TGTGCCTGGAGTAAGAGGGGAATCTCCTCCGAGCAGTACTTC
>few|TRBJ2-1|TRBD2|TRBV20-1
CSAKGLAGVNEQFF
TGCAGTGCCAAGGGACTAGCGGGGGTTAATGAGCAGTTCTTC
>NA|TRBJ1-6|NA|TRBV7-8
CASSLGRVQWSPLHF
TGTGCCAGCAGCTTAGGGCGGGTGCAGTGGTCACCCCTCCACTTT
>NA|TRBJ2-2|TRBD1|TRBV24-1
CATAWGDRGDAGELFF
TGTGCCACCGCGTGGGGGGACAGGGGAGACGCCGGGGAGCTGTTTTTT
>many|TRBJ2-7|NA|TRBV11-2
CASSLGGTRYPYEQYF
TGTGCCAGCAGCTTAGGCGGGACACGCTATCCCTACGAGCAGTACTTC
>NA|TRBJ1-5|NA|TRBV6-2/TRBV6-3
CAGSRTHSPKSNQPQHF
TGTGCCGGCAGTCGGACGCACAGTCCAAAGAGCAATCAGCCCCAGCATTTT
>few|TRBJ1-4|TRBD1|TRBV29-1
CSVVILAGGLVKLFF
TGCAGCGTTGTGATCCTTGCAGGGGGTCTCGTAAAACTGTTTTTT
>many|TRBJ2-7|TRBD1|TRBV7-8
CASSLGGTVSYEQYF
TGTGCCAGCAGCTTAGGAGGGACAGTATCCTACGAGCAGTACTTC
>many|TRBJ2-1|TRBD2|TRBV14
CASSQDWSGRGYNEQFF
TGTGCCAGCAGCCAAGATTGGAGCGGGAGGGGGTACAATGAGCAGTTCTTC
>NA|TRBJ1-1|NA|TRBV20-1
CSPSGAVVREAFF
TGCAGCCCTTCAGGGGCCGTTGTCCGTGAAGCTTTCTTT
>NA|TRBJ1-3|TRBD1|TRBV10-3
CAIRDRGNTIYF
TGTGCCATCAGGGACAGGGGAAACACCATATATTTT
>NA|TRBJ2-1|TRBD2|TRBV20-1
CSASGTGSSGSYNEQFF
TGCAGTGCTTCCGGGACAGGCTCTAGCGGGAGCTACAATGAGCAGTTCTTC
>many|TRBJ2-3|TRBD2|TRBV28
CASSSPGLAGSTQYF
TGTGCCAGCAGTTCCCCGGGACTAGCGGGATCTACGCAGTATTTT
>many|TRBJ2-1|TRBD2|TRBV20-1
CSAVLTGTSGSWDEQFF
TGCAGTGCTGTTTTGACCGGGACTAGCGGGAGTTGGGATGAGCAGTTCTTC
>many|TRBJ2-1|TRBD2|TRBV20-1
CSAHSSGRSYNEQFF
TGCAGTGCGCATTCTAGCGGGCGCTCCTACAATGAGCAGTTCTTC
>NA|TRBJ2-1|TRBD2|TRBV2
CASISLREGREQFF
TGTGCCAGCATAAGCTTGCGGGAGGGCCGTGAGCAGTTCTTC
>few|TRBJ2-7|NA|TRBV12-3/TRBV12-4
CASSLSISYEQYF
TGTGCCAGCAGCCTTTCGATCTCCTACGAGCAGTACTTC
>NA|TRBJ2-4|NA|TRBV7-9
CASTGATGKNIQYF
TGTGCCAGCACCGGGGCGACTGGCAAAAACATTCAGTACTTC
>NA|TRBJ1-1|TRBD1|TRBV5-1
CASSSGQGETTEAFF
TGCGCCAGCAGCTCGGGACAGGGGGAAACCACTGAAGCTTTCTTT
>NA|TRBJ2-7|NA|TRBV5-1
CASSFVETASYEQYF
TGCGCCAGCAGCTTTGTCGAAACGGCTTCCTACGAGCAGTACTTC
>NA|TRBJ2-7|NA|TRBV30
CAWSVLRDEQYF
TGTGCCTGGAGTGTACTCCGGGACGAGCAGTACTTC
>many|TRBJ2-5|TRBD2|TRBV29-1
CSVEDTSGGPGTQYF
TGCAGCGTTGAAGATACCAGCGGGGGACCCGGGACCCAGTACTTC